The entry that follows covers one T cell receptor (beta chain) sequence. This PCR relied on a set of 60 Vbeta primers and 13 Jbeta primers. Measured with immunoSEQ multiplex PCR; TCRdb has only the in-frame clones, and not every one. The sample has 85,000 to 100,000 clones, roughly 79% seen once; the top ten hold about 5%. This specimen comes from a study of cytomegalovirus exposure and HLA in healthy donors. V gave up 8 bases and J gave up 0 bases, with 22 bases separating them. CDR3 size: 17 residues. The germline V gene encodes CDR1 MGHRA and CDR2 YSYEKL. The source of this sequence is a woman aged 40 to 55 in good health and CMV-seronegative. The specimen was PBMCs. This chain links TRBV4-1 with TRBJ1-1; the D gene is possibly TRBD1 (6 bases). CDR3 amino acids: CASRLSNGDIVNTEAFF. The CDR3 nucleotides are TGCGCCAGCCGCCTCTCGAATGGGGACATCGTGAACACTGAAGCTTTCTTT.